The rows below give T cell receptor beta chains drawn from one sample of a study of cytomegalovirus exposure and HLA in healthy donors. Clones were sequenced by immunoSEQ multiplex PCR, and TCRdb holds only the in-frame ones, with some missing. Found here are over 150,000 clones, 80% to 90% of them singletons; the top ten hold about 2.4%. Sequencing was carried out using PBMCs. The receptors were sampled from a male donor in good health and CMV-seronegative. The CDR3 runs from the conserved cysteine through the conserved F or W. The D gene is left open where the match is weak. Not all rows give a size; the values are once, few, many and, for expanded clones, a class.

D gene	V gene	CDR3 length	J gene	clone size	CDR3 DNA	CDR3 protein
TRBD2	TRBV30	14	TRBJ2-3	-	TGTGCCGGACTAGCGGGGGGGCGCACAGATACGCAGTATTTT	CAGLAGGRTDTQYF
TRBD2	TRBV5-6	16	TRBJ2-5	-	TGTGCCAGCAGGGGTCTAGCGGGGGCCTACCAAGAGACCCAGTACTTC	CASRGLAGAYQETQYF
TRBD1	TRBV7-6	13	TRBJ2-7	few	TGTGCCAGCAGCCGGGGACAGGTCTACGAGCAGTACTTC	CASSRGQVYEQYF
TRBD2	TRBV7-7	13	TRBJ2-1	once	TGTGCTAGCCGGGCTAGCGGGACCGATGAGCAGTTCTTC	CASRASGTDEQFF
TRBD2	TRBV7-6	13	TRBJ2-3	-	TGTGCCAGCAGCTTATGGGGGGGAGATACGCAGTATTTT	CASSLWGGDTQYF
TRBD1	TRBV7-9	15	TRBJ2-5	-	TGTGCCAGCAGCTTACTGGGACAGCCTCGGGAGACCCAGTACTTC	CASSLLGQPRETQYF
-	TRBV4-3	14	TRBJ2-7	-	TGCGCCAGCAGCCAAGAGCTCCCCCTCGGCGAGCAGTACTTC	CASSQELPLGEQYF
TRBD1	TRBV6-1	19	TRBJ1-5	few	TGTGCCAGCAGTGAAGACCTCTTTTGGACAGGGAATCGGGATCAGCCCCAGCATTTT	CASSEDLFWTGNRDQPQHF
TRBD1	TRBV4-3	15	TRBJ1-6	-	TGCGCCAGCAGCCAACCAGGGGGCGAAAATTCACCCCTCCACTTT	CASSQPGGENSPLHF
TRBD1	TRBV4-3	14	TRBJ2-7	-	TGCGCCAGCAGCCAGGGGCAGGGGGTATACGAGCAGTACTTC	CASSQGQGVYEQYF
TRBD1	TRBV11-1	14	TRBJ2-1	-	TGTGCCAGCAGCTGGGGACAGGCTAGCAATGAGCAGTTCTTC	CASSWGQASNEQFF
TRBD1	TRBV5-1	15	TRBJ1-4	few	TGCGCCAGCAGCCCCCTACAGGGGGGTAATGAAAAACTGTTTTTT	CASSPLQGGNEKLFF
TRBD1	TRBV28	16	TRBJ1-2	-	TGTGCCAGCAGTCCTCCAGGACAGGAGATTAACTATGGCTACACCTTC	CASSPPGQEINYGYTF
TRBD1	TRBV5-6	17	TRBJ1-1	-	TGTGCCAGCAGCTCCCCGGGACAGGGGGCACGGAGCACTGAAGCTTTCTTT	CASSSPGQGARSTEAFF
TRBD1	TRBV5-1	17	TRBJ2-5	-	TGCGCCAGCAGTTACCTCACCGGGACAGGGGGTAGGGAGACCCAGTACTTC	CASSYLTGTGGRETQYF
TRBD2	TRBV9	16	TRBJ2-2	-	TGTGCCAGCAGCCCTTCTAGCGGGAGGTTTGCCGGGGAGCTGTTTTTT	CASSPSSGRFAGELFF
TRBD1	TRBV19	16	TRBJ1-1	-	TGTGCCAGTAGTAGGGAGGGACAGGGGATTTTCACTGAAGCTTTCTTT	CASSREGQGIFTEAFF
-	TRBV27	14	TRBJ1-5	-	TGTGCCAGCAGTTTACAGGGAAGCAATCAGCCCCAGCATTTT	CASSLQGSNQPQHF
-	TRBV7-2	13	TRBJ1-5	-	TGTGCCAGCAGCTTAGTCGGAGATCAGCCCCAGCATTTT	CASSLVGDQPQHF
-	TRBV27	13	TRBJ1-5	-	TGTGCCAGCAGTTTAGGGGGCGCCCAGCCCCAGCATTTT	CASSLGGAQPQHF
TRBD2	TRBV4-2	17	TRBJ2-1	once	TGTGCCAGCAGCCATCAGGGGGGACTAGCGGGGGGGCGTGAGCAGTTCTTC	CASSHQGGLAGGREQFF
TRBD2	TRBV6-5	13	TRBJ2-5	-	TGTGCCAGCGTAAATTCGGGAGGGGGGACCCAGTACTTC	CASVNSGGGTQYF
TRBD2	TRBV7-6	13	TRBJ2-7	-	TGTGCCAGCAGCACTACTAGCGGGAGCGAGCAGTACTTC	CASSTTSGSEQYF
TRBD1	TRBV19	14	TRBJ2-2	few	TGTGCCAGTAGGACAGGGGGCACGACCGGGGAGCTGTTTTTT	CASRTGGTTGELFF
TRBD2	TRBV19	16	TRBJ2-2	-	TGTGCCAGTAGTAGACTAGCGGATTTAGACACCGGGGAGCTGTTTTTT	CASSRLADLDTGELFF
TRBD1	TRBV10-3	15	TRBJ2-2	-	TGTGCCATCAGTGCCGGGACAGGGGACACCGGGGAGCTGTTTTTT	CAISAGTGDTGELFF
-	TRBV5-1	13	TRBJ2-7	-	TGCGCCAGCAGCTTCCAGGGATCCTACGAGCAGTACTTC	CASSFQGSYEQYF
-	TRBV16	17	TRBJ2-6	-	TGTGCCAGCAGCCAGGGACACCCGTACTCTGGGGCCAACGTCCTGACTTTC	CASSQGHPYSGANVLTF
TRBD1	TRBV29-1	14	TRBJ1-1	few	TGCAGCGTTCAGACAGGGGGAGGGAACACTGAAGCTTTCTTT	CSVQTGGGNTEAFF
-	TRBV29-1	13	TRBJ1-1	-	TGCAGCGTTTTGCTCAGGGCGGACACTGAAGCTTTCTTT	CSVLLRADTEAFF
TRBD1	TRBV4-1	20	TRBJ1-4	-	TGCGCCAGCAGCCAAGATGCTCAGACAGGGGCCAGGGCAACTAATGAAAAACTGTTTTTT	CASSQDAQTGARATNEKLFF
TRBD1	TRBV5-4	14	TRBJ1-2	-	TGTGCCAGCAGCGGCGGGACAGGGATCTATGGCTACACCTTC	CASSGGTGIYGYTF
TRBD1	TRBV5-1	15	TRBJ1-1	-	TGCGCCAGCAGCTTGACCGGGACAGGCTTGAACGGGGCTTTCTTT	CASSLTGTGLNGAFF
-	TRBV19	15	TRBJ1-1	-	TGTGCCAGTAGTATAGATCCCAGATTGAACACTGAAGCTTTCTTT	CASSIDPRLNTEAFF
-	TRBV9	17	TRBJ2-5	few	TGTGCCAGCAGCGTAGGCGAATCGGCGGGGCGTCAAGAGACCCAGTACTTC	CASSVGESAGRQETQYF
TRBD2	TRBV10-3	14	TRBJ2-3	-	TGTGCCAATAAGGGCGGGAGTCGAACAGATACGCAGTATTTT	CANKGGSRTDTQYF
TRBD1	TRBV6-4	15	TRBJ1-2	-	TGTGCCAGCAGCGTGGACGGGACAGTAGGCTATGGCTACACCTTC	CASSVDGTVGYGYTF
TRBD1	TRBV6-1	15	TRBJ1-3	-	TGTGCCAGCAGTGTGCCGACAGGGGCTGGAAACACCATATATTTT	CASSVPTGAGNTIYF
TRBD1	TRBV6-6	14	TRBJ1-2	-	TGTGCCAGCAGTCCGACAGGGGGCGGCTATGGCTACACCTTC	CASSPTGGGYGYTF
-	TRBV11-3	15	TRBJ2-7	-	TGTGCCAGCAGCGCCGGGACACCTGGCTCCTACGAGCAGTACTTC	CASSAGTPGSYEQYF
-	TRBV30	13	TRBJ1-1	few	TGTGCCTGGAGTCCCTTCAGGGTAACTGAAGCTTTCTTT	CAWSPFRVTEAFF
TRBD2	TRBV6-1	15	TRBJ2-1	-	TGTGCCAGCAGTGTATCTAGCGGGGGCTACAATGAGCAGTTCTTC	CASSVSSGGYNEQFF
TRBD2	TRBV5-4	16	TRBJ2-5	-	TGTGCCAGCAGCAGTCCCGGCGGGGGGGGCGGGGAGACCCAGTACTTC	CASSSPGGGGGETQYF
-	TRBV20-1	11	TRBJ2-1	-	TGCAGTGCTACAGGGGTCGATGAGCAGTTCTTC	CSATGVDEQFF
-	TRBV6-5	15	TRBJ1-1	-	TGTGCCAGCAGTTACGCAGTCCCGGGGAACACTGAAGCTTTCTTT	CASSYAVPGNTEAFF
TRBD1	TRBV5-4	12	TRBJ2-7	-	TGTGCCAGCAGCTCGACAGGGCTCGAGCAGTACTTC	CASSSTGLEQYF
-	TRBV4-1	15	TRBJ1-5	-	TGCGCCAGCAGCGTCCGGGTGGAGGTGAATCAGCCCCAGCATTTT	CASSVRVEVNQPQHF
-	TRBV7-7	16	TRBJ2-5	-	TGTGCTAGCAGCCGATCGCCTTTAGATCCCCAAGAGACCCAGTACTTC	CASSRSPLDPQETQYF
TRBD2	TRBV11-2	19	TRBJ2-1	-	TGTGCCAGCAGCTTAGGGACGAGGACTAGCGGGAGGAGGAACAATGAGCAGTTCTTC	CASSLGTRTSGRRNNEQFF
TRBD1	TRBV28	17	TRBJ1-5	-	TGTGCCAGCAGTTTATATGTTGGGACAGGCCGAAATCAGCCCCAGCATTTT	CASSLYVGTGRNQPQHF
TRBD1	TRBV5-1	14	TRBJ2-5	-	TGCGCCAGCAGCTCAAGACAGGGACAAGAGACCCAGTACTTC	CASSSRQGQETQYF
-	TRBV6-5	15	TRBJ1-1	-	TGTGCCAGCAGTAGACTTCTGCAGGGAAAGACTGAAGCTTTCTTT	CASSRLLQGKTEAFF
-	TRBV7-2	15	TRBJ2-7	-	TGTGCCAGCAGCTTAACGCTAGTGGGAGCCTACGAGCAGTACTTC	CASSLTLVGAYEQYF
-	TRBV2	11	TRBJ1-1	-	TGTGCCAGCACAGGGAACACTGAAGCTTTCTTT	CASTGNTEAFF